This is a list of T cell receptor beta chains from one sample in a study of T cells in Graves' hyperthyroidism and ophthalmopathy. TCRdb reprocessed the multiplex PCR reads via MiXCR and lists one record per CDR3 protein. The repertoire includes some 600,000 distinct CDR3 sequences, more than 45% of them detected once, and 8.2% sits in the top ten. Source material: peripheral blood or thyroid tissue (not recorded which). Receptors were obtained from a woman in her late teens or twenties with Graves' hyperthyroidism. The CDR3 runs from the conserved cysteine through the conserved F or W.

v_call cdr3_length cdr3_aa
TRBV4-1 16 CASSQLPGQGGEEQYF
TRBV25-1 15 CASSKVSGHHQPQHF
TRBV7-2 15 CASSLRQGPDHEQYF
TRBV7-3 15 CASSLGFGRDYEQYF
TRBV6-1 15 CASSDSRPYGETQYF
TRBV12-1 16 CASSFGGPRSYNEQFF
TRBV15 13 CATSREGGSQAFF
TRBV7-9 15 CASSPDSPGYYEQYF
TRBV6-5 13 CASIATQTYEQYF
TRBV9 15 CASSDDRGNYQPQHF
TRBV10-3 13 CAISEFGNEKLFF
TRBV6-1 15 CASLAGTGGNQPQHF
TRBV11-2 15 CASSLEGDLNTEAFF
TRBV2 14 CASSPPPGANVLTF
TRBV20-1 15 CSALGTGRDTGELFF
TRBV14 12 CASSQVKETQYF
TRBV24-1 17 CATSDPGQGVGNQPQHF
TRBV6-2/TRBV6-3 13 CASTMVWGPEAFF
TRBV12-3/TRBV12-4 13 CASSFQFNQPQHF
TRBV6-5 15 CASSSPGSTTYEQYF
TRBV7-9 15 CASSYTGGGTYEQYF
TRBV7-8 13 CASSLGTRTEAFF
TRBV25-1 9 CARNTEAFF
TRBV25-1 15 CAGSEPSGRADEQFF
TRBV11-2 16 CASSQSPQAGLQPQHF
TRBV29-1 14 CSVERQGAYNEQFF
TRBV29-1 13 CSVEGYNFYGQYF
TRBV6-5 15 CAISYSRGGNYGYTF
TRBV2 13 CASRVGHPYGYTF
TRBV6-5 13 CASSSPDRASYTF
TRBV5-1 15 CASSLDGASNQPQHF
TRBV5-8 12 CALTGSGNTIYF
TRBV6-5 13 CASRVGTTYEQYF
TRBV19 15 CASSRKSANTGELFF
TRBV2 14 CASIIDRDNQPQHF
TRBV7-2 15 CASLPYLGVRETQYF
TRBV5-1 15 CASRTPGPGDYEQYF
TRBV10-3 14 CASASDSFGYGYTF
TRBV7-9 16 CASSLSAARGPYEQYF
TRBV2 14 CASSLRTENYGYTF
TRBV25-1 13 CASTEQGIYGYTF
TRBV7-9 13 CASSSTVNYGYTF
TRBV19 12 CASGDRGHGYTF
TRBV7-9 16 CASSLGMWGGTGGQYF
TRBV15 12 CATSKWLSPLHF
TRBV5-1 16 CASSLAAGMPTGELFF
TRBV12-5 11 CASGPGQGEYF
TRBV12-3/TRBV12-4 15 CASSDPSGGGETQYF
TRBV10-3 12 CATGPDSYEQYF
TRBV2 15 CAISESGTGGTEAFF
TRBV29-1 12 CSVEGSETEAFF
TRBV2 13 CASSGLVAGELFF
TRBV29-1 11 CSGRTTYEQYF
TRBV25-1 13 CASSPLGGEKLFF
TRBV12-5 16 CASGLGTGTSGETQYF
TRBV29-1 16 CSVVFGEATGANVLTF
TRBV19 15 CASSIMRGGTETQYF
TRBV7-3 13 CASGQGSGETQYF
TRBV7-6 12 CASSRVVYEQYF